This note documents a single T cell receptor (beta chain) sequence. Antigen specificity is unknown. Trimming removed 3 bases at V and 2 bases at J, with 12 bases between. The V gene's germline CDR1 is SGHNT and CDR2 YYREEE (reference sequence). This CDR3 comprises 14 residues. These data are taken from a study of glioma-infiltrating T cells. General study points: Above-expected tissue-blood divergence occurred in all gliomas, most in low-grade ones. Very few CDR3 sequences were shared between tissue and blood.

Amplification of TCR alpha and beta CDR3 regions from RNA used iRepertoire nested multiplex PCR. Input was 100-400 ng of tissue mRNA or PBMC total RNA. From the multiplex PCR reads, TCRdb called clonotypes with MiXCR, one entry per CDR3 protein. Of over 120,000 distinct CDR3 sequences listed, 30% to 40% are singletons. Sequenced sample: glioma tissue, nonneoplastic brain tissue, or PBMCs (not recorded which). This receptor was obtained from a human donor with low-grade glioma or glioblastoma, undergoing nonglioma brain surgery, or in good health (not recorded which). The rearrangement joins TRBV5-4 to TRBJ2-7; D is uncertain. The CDR3 DNA sequence: TGTGCCAGCAGCTCATTAGACGGTACCTACGAGCAGTACTTC. As protein: CASSSLDGTYEQYF.